This paragraph covers one T cell receptor (beta chain) sequence. Its antigen remains unknown. The CDR3 has 18 residues. The germline V gene has CDR1 MNHEY and CDR2 SMNVEV (reference sequence). J was trimmed by 1 base and V by 1 base; bases with no gene match: 6. The source of the sample is a study of T cells after yellow fever vaccination. The TCR cDNA carried a universal primer site and UMIs from 5'RACE template switching. One entry per CDR3 protein results from TCRdb running MiXCR on the 5' RACE reads. The table records hundreds of thousands of distinct CDR3 sequences, 8.5% to 10% of them present only once. General study findings and limits: Most primary-vaccination clones reappeared after the booster (about 95% CD4, more than 70% CD8). Bulk-population clonotypes that are abundant could appear as contaminants in FACS-sorted repertoires.

The origin of this receptor is a young man who received the YFV17D yellow fever vaccine. The chain joins TRBV27 to TRBJ2-2; 10 nucleotides match TRBD2. The sample consisted of PBMCs, taken on the day of the first yellow fever vaccination. The chain's CDR3 is CASSLYPSGGRNTGELFF. Here the CDR3 DNA reads TGTGCCAGCAGTTTATATCCTAGCGGGGGAAGGAACACCGGGGAGCTGTTTTTT.